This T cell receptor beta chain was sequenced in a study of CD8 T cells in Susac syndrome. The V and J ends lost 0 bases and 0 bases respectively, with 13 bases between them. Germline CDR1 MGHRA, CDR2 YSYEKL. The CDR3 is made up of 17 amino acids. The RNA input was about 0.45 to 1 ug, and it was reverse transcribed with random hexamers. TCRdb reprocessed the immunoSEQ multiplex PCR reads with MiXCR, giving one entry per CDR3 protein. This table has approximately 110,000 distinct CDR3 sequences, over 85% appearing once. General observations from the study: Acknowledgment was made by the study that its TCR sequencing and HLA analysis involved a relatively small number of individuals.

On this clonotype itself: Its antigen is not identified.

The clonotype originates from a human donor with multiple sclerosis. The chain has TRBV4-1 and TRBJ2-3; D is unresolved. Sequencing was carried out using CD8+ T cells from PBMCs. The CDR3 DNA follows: TGCGCCAGCAGCCAAGATGGTTCTTTTTTTAGCACAGATACGCAGTATTTT. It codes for CASSQDGSFFSTDTQYF.